The 25 T cell receptor beta chains below come from one sample, sequenced in a study of T cell responses to AZD1222 COVID-19 vaccine. Some clones are missing from TCRdb's copy, which holds only in-frame ones; the method was immunoSEQ multiplex PCR. The table includes about 150,000 clones, approximately 87% detected once. Sequencing used peripheral blood, obtained 28 days after the second AZD1222 dose. The receptors were gathered from an adult who received the AZD1222 COVID-19 vaccine.

A remark on this clone: This sample includes further DNA sequences coding for the same CDR3. V usage is TRBV5-8 and J usage is TRBJ2-3; D may be TRBD2 (5 bases). The V end was cut by 0 bases, the J end by 4 bases, with 6 bases between. Germline V gene sequence: CDR1 SGHTS, CDR2 YDEGEE. This CDR3 has 13 residues. CDR3 nucleotides: TGTGCCAGCAGCTTGGGGCGGGCAGATACGCAGTATTTT. This translates into CASSLGRADTQYF. The entire variable domain, with the rest obtained from reference TRBV5-8 and TRBJ2-3, is as follows: EAGVTQSPTHLIKTRGQQATLRCSPISGHTSVYWYQQALGLGLQFLLWYDEGEERNRGNFPPRFSGRQFPNYSSELNVNALELEDSALYLCASSLGRADTQYFGPGTRLTVL.

This chain links TRBV19 with TRBJ1-2; D uncertain. The CDR3 extends over 12 amino acids. The germline V gene has CDR1 LNHDA and CDR2 SQIVND (reference sequence). With 4 bases removed from V and 5 bases from J, the gap between germline ends came to 8 bases. CDR3 in DNA: TGTGCCAGTAGTACGGACGGGTATGGCTACACCTTC. Translating gives CASSTDGYGYTF.

The V and J genes are TRBV19 and TRBJ2-2, with D possibly being TRBD1 (6 bases). CDR3 length: 15 residues. Germline lookup yields CDR1 LNHDA and CDR2 SQIVND (reference sequence). V lost 4 bases to trimming and J lost 3 bases, with 12 bases between them. The CDR3 loop is CASSNRVGHTGELFF. The CDR3 coding sequence is TGTGCCAGTAGTAACAGGGTTGGGCACACCGGGGAGCTGTTTTTT.

J is TRBJ2-3 and V is TRBV2; TRBD2 agrees at 8 bases. CDR1 and CDR2 from the germline V gene are SNHLY and FYNNEI. The CDR3 is 15 amino acids. J gave up 3 bases and V 4 bases, and 6 bases lay outside the gene matches. The CDR3 region has the DNA TGTGCCAGCAGTGTGCCCAGCGGGAGTACAGATACGCAGTATTTT. The encoded protein is CASSVPSGSTDTQYF.

Comments on this clone: Since a much larger clone is just one base distant, this may be a read error. The chain has TRBV3-1 (or the pseudogene TRBV3-2) and TRBJ1-2; D call uncertain. Germline loops: CDR1 LGHDT, CDR2 YNNKEL (reference sequence). This CDR3 comprises 12 residues. With 3 bases removed from V and 5 bases from J, the gap between germline ends came to 7 bases. The CDR3 DNA reads TGTGCCAGCAGCCACACAGAGTATGGCTACACCTTC. Encoded protein: CASSHTEYGYTF.

J is TRBJ1-3 and V is TRBV28; 7 nucleotides agree with TRBD1. V was clipped by 6 bases and J by 1 base; unmatched bases: 3. CDR3 length: 14 residues. Per germline, CDR1 MDHEN and CDR2 SYDVKM. The CDR3 here is CASRPRGSGNTIYF. Here the CDR3 DNA reads TGTGCCAGCAGACCCAGGGGGTCTGGAAACACCATATATTTT.

This chain joins TRBV5-1 and TRBJ2-1; 7 nucleotides agree with TRBD2. Germline trimming cut 1 base from V and 4 bases from J; bases unmatched to any gene: 8. The CDR3 spans 16 residues. CDR1 and CDR2 (germline): SGHRS, YFSETQ. CDR3 bases: TGCGCCAGCAGCTTGAACCGGGACTATGGGTACAATGAGCAGTTCTTC. It codes for CASSLNRDYGYNEQFF.

This rearrangement joins TRBV6-5 to TRBJ1-1; D might be TRBD1 (6 bases). Germline V lookup: CDR1 MNHEY, CDR2 SVGAGI. The germline V and J ends were trimmed by 4 bases and 7 bases, with 10 bases remaining between them. The CDR3 runs to 12 residues. CDR3 sequence reads: CASSFGQHEAFF. The CDR3 DNA is TGTGCCAGCAGTTTCGGACAGCATGAAGCTTTCTTT.

The J gene is TRBJ2-1, the V gene TRBV5-6, with unresolved D. Germline lookup yields CDR1 SGHDT and CDR2 YYEEEE. The CDR3 runs to 13 residues. Trimming removed 5 bases at V and 0 bases at J, with 6 bases between. The CDR3 reads CASSFPSYNEQFF. CDR3 sequence (DNA): TGTGCCAGCAGTTTCCCCTCCTACAATGAGCAGTTCTTC.

The chain employs TRBV24-1 and TRBJ2-6, with D unclear. Germline lookup yields CDR1 KGHDR and CDR2 SFDVKD. The CDR3 covers 17 residues. The V end was cut by 2 bases, the J end by 2 bases, with 12 bases between. CDR3 DNA: TGTGCCACCAGTGATTCTTCTTTGGGGACTGGGGCCAACGTCCTGACTTTC. This codes for CATSDSSLGTGANVLTF.

This clone was recorded once. The gene calls are TRBV15 and TRBJ2-3; 7 nucleotides agree with TRBD1. Germline-derived CDR1 and CDR2 are LNHNV and YYDKDF (reference sequence). This CDR3 region has 15 residues. The ends lost 5 bases at V and 0 bases at J; junction bases unmatched: 5. This CDR3 is CATSPTGVSTDTQYF. The CDR3 nucleotides read TGTGCCACCAGCCCAACAGGGGTCAGCACAGATACGCAGTATTTT.

The gene calls are TRBV5-1 and TRBJ2-7; D gene unclear. The V gene's germline CDR1 is SGHRS and CDR2 YFSETQ. The length of the CDR3 is 18 residues. Trimming removed 2 bases from V and 0 bases from J, with 21 bases in between. CDR3 sequence reads: CASSFRAPLPTISYEQYF. The CDR3, as DNA: TGCGCCAGCAGCTTCCGGGCCCCGCTGCCCACAATCTCCTACGAGCAGTACTTC.

This sequence joins TRBV7-9 and TRBJ2-1, with D maybe TRBD2 (5 bases). Germline CDR1 reads SEHNR; CDR2 reads FQNEAQ (reference sequence). The CDR3 spans 17 residues. V was clipped by 1 base and J by 3 bases, with 16 bases between them. The CDR3 loop is CASSLESTTESYNEQFF. The CDR3 nucleotides are TGTGCCAGCAGCTTAGAGTCGACTACCGAGAGCTACAATGAGCAGTTCTTC. The full variable domain, completed using reference TRBV7-9 and TRBJ2-1, is DTGVSQNPRHKITKRGQNVTFRCDPISEHNRLYWYRQTLGQGPEFLTYFQNEAQLEKSRLLSDRFSAERPKGSFSTLEIQRTEQGDSAMYLCASSLESTTESYNEQFFGPGTRLTVL.

V and J are TRBV9 and TRBJ1-6; 7 positions match TRBD1. Germline loops: CDR1 SGDLS, CDR2 YYNGEE. V dropped 3 bases and J dropped 9; count of bases not matched to a gene: 12. There are 16 residues in the CDR3. The CDR3 here is CASSDRATGAGSPLHF. The CDR3 region has the DNA TGTGCCAGCAGCGACCGGGCCACAGGGGCGGGTTCACCCCTCCACTTT. The full variable domain, rest sourced from reference TRBV9 and TRBJ1-6, is DSGVTQTPKHLITATGQRVTLRCSPRSGDLSVYWYQQSLDQGLQFLIQYYNGEERAKGNILERFSAQQFPDLHSELNLSSLELGDSALYFCASSDRATGAGSPLHFGNGTRLTVT.

The count of this clone is one. The chain links TRBV7-9 to TRBJ1-1; 7 bases agree with TRBD1. This CDR3 has 16 amino acids. CDR1 and CDR2 from the germline V gene are SEHNR and FQNEAQ (reference sequence). V lost 7 bases, J lost 3 bases, and 14 bases stayed unmatched. CDR3 loop: CASTTNWRGRDTEAFF. Here the CDR3 DNA reads TGTGCCAGCACCACGAACTGGAGGGGGCGGGACACTGAAGCTTTCTTT.

V gene TRBV6-1 combines with J gene TRBJ2-1, with D perhaps TRBD2 (5 bases). The CDR3 contains 14 residues. V was cut by 2 bases and J by 8 bases, with 13 bases left in between. Germline V gene data show CDR1 as MNHNS and CDR2 as SASEGT. The CDR3 reads CASSESPTRYEQFF. The CDR3 bases are TGTGCCAGCAGTGAATCCCCCACTAGATATGAGCAGTTCTTC.

V is TRBV5-1 and J is TRBJ2-1; 10 nucleotides agree with TRBD2. Trimming at V came to 4 bases and at J to 0 bases, leaving 4 bases not matched to a gene. The germline V gene has CDR1 SGHRS and CDR2 YFSETQ. The CDR3 is made up of 16 amino acids. In DNA, the CDR3 is TGCGCCAGCAGCCATGAGCGGGAGGGCTCCTACAATGAGCAGTTCTTC. Translation: CASSHEREGSYNEQFF.

This chain links TRBV5-4 with TRBJ1-6; weak D call: TRBD1 (5 bases). The V gene's germline CDR1 is SGHNT and CDR2 YYREEE (reference sequence). This CDR3 region has 16 residues. V lost 4 bases and J lost 6, with 17 bases in between. The CDR3 coding sequence is TGTGCCAGCAGCCGCGGCGGAACAGGCCCTAATTCACCCCTCCACTTT. Translated, it gives CASSRGGTGPNSPLHF.

The chain carries TRBV4-3 and TRBJ2-1; D remains ambiguous. V was shortened by 5 bases and J by 0 bases, with 11 bases between the two germline ends. The germline V gene has CDR1 LGHNA and CDR2 YSLEER. The CDR3 runs 15 residues. The CDR3 region has the DNA TGCGCCAGCAGCTTAATCTTGAGCTCCTACAATGAGCAGTTCTTC. This sequence encodes CASSLILSSYNEQFF.

This chain connects TRBV29-1 to TRBJ2-7, with 10 positions matching TRBD2. This CDR3 has 15 amino acids. Germline CDR1 SQVTM, CDR2 ANQGSEA. J gave up 6 bases and V 7 bases, and 15 bases lay outside the gene matches. The CDR3, as DNA: TGCAGCGCGGGACGCTCTAGCGGGAGAGAGGTCGAGCAGTACTTC. Its translation is CSAGRSSGREVEQYF.

The CDR3 reads CASSLQGQGTEAFF. Written as DNA, the CDR3 is TGTGCCAGCTCACTACAGGGGCAGGGGACTGAAGCTTTCTTT. The chain employs TRBV18 and TRBJ1-1, with 7 bases fitting TRBD1. Germline CDR1 is KGHSH and CDR2 is LQKENI. After removal of 4 bases from V and 5 bases from J, the junction contained 7 bases not matched to a gene. The CDR3 is made up of 14 amino acids.

This chain links TRBV5-5 with TRBJ2-2; weak D call: TRBD2 (5 bases). V was cut by 3 bases and J by 2 bases, with 20 bases left in between. CDR3 size: 18 residues. Germline loops: CDR1 SGHKS, CDR2 YYEKEE (reference sequence). CDR3 nucleotide sequence: TGTGCCAGCAGCTCCTTTGGGCCCGGAGGAGTTAACACCGGGGAGCTGTTTTTT. Amino acids: CASSSFGPGGVNTGELFF.

As regards this clone: Mismatch with germline at one junction end may stem from a read error. V gene TRBV19 combines with J gene TRBJ2-1; weak D call: TRBD2 (5 bases). CDR1 and CDR2 (germline): LNHDA, SQIVND (reference sequence). The CDR3 is made up of 16 amino acids. The DNA of the CDR3 is TGTGCCAGTAGTAGCCCCTTTGGAGGCTCCCACAATGAGCAGTTCTTC. Its translation is CASSSPFGGSHNEQFF. Full variable domain (outside the CDR3, taken from reference TRBV19 and TRBJ2-1): DGGITQSPKYLFRKEGQNVTLSCEQNLNHDAMYWYRQDPGQGLRLIYYSQIVNDFQKGDIAEGYSVSREKKESFPLTVTSAQKNPTAFYLCASSSPFGGSHNEQFFGPGTRLTVL.

This clone was seen only once. This chain links TRBV6-6 with TRBJ1-2, with D unresolved. The germline V and J ends were trimmed by 3 bases and 5 bases, with 7 bases remaining between them. Germline values: CDR1 MNHNY, CDR2 SVGAGI (reference sequence). The CDR3 runs 12 residues. CDR3 in amino acids: CASSYLSYGYTF. For the CDR3, the DNA is TGTGCCAGCAGTTATTTATCGTATGGCTACACCTTC.

The chain combines TRBV6-5 with TRBJ2-7, with TRBD2 matching over 8 bases. The V gene's germline CDR1 is MNHEY and CDR2 SVGAGI. The J segment lost 3 bases and the V segment lost 8 bases, leaving 6 bases of the junction unmatched. The CDR3 has 13 residues. CDR3 residues: CASLYGRVYEQYF. The DNA for the CDR3 is TGTGCCAGCCTTTACGGGAGGGTCTACGAGCAGTACTTC.